This T cell receptor beta chain was found in a study of T cells in Graves' hyperthyroidism and ophthalmopathy. The TCR beta CDR3 regions underwent amplification using RNA transcripts as the source. First-round RT-PCR of the TCR CDR3 relied on the HTBI primer set. Each CDR3 protein gets one entry after TCRdb re-called the multiplex PCR reads with MiXCR. Counted here are hundreds of thousands of distinct CDR3 sequences, 46% occurring once; the ten biggest clones make up nearly 8.5%. The ends lost 1 base at V and 9 bases at J; junction bases unmatched: 6. The CDR3 has 14 amino acids. CDR1 is SGHTA and CDR2 is FQGTGA in the germline V gene.

The receptor was isolated from a woman between 18 and 29 years old with Graves' hyperthyroidism. The sample comprised peripheral blood or thyroid tissue (not recorded which). The chain is built from TRBV7-3 and TRBJ2-3, with 8 bases matching TRBD2. In DNA, the CDR3 is TGTGCCAGCAGCTTAATTCCAGCGGGAGCCACGCAGTATTTT. It encodes CASSLIPAGATQYF.